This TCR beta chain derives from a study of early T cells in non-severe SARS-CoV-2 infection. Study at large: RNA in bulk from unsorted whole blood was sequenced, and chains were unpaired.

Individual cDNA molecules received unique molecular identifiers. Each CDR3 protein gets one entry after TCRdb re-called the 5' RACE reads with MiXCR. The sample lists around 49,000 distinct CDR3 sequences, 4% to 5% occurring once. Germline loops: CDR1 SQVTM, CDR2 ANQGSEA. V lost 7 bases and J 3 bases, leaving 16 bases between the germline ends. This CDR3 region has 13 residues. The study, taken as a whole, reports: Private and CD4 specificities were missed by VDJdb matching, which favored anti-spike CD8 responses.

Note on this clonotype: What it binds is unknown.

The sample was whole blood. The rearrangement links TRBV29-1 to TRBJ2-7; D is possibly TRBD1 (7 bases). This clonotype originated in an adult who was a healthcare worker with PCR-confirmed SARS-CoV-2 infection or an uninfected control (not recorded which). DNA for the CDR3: TGCAGCGCCAGGGGGGCAGACCACTACGAGCAGTACTTC. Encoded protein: CSARGADHYEQYF.